This TCR beta chain came from a study of blood T cells in healthy people across ages. CDR1 and CDR2 (germline): SQVTM, ANQGSEA. The CDR3 extends over 13 amino acids. As to this clonotype: Its matching antigen is unknown.

Findings of the study overall: Diversity figures derived from one million T cells were judged to underestimate the true value.

Primers used in a second PCR of about 7 to 12 cycles were a sample-barcoded 5' primer and a J-beta primer mix. Every single cDNA molecule received a tag from a template-switch adaptor with 12 random nucleotides. Per-sample output comprised a minimum of 2.5 million paired-end reads containing CDR3. TCRdb redid the calling of the 5' RACE reads with MiXCR, one entry per CDR3 protein. The sample has fewer than 800,000 distinct CDR3 sequences, around 48% seen once. This chain links TRBV29-1 with TRBJ1-1; 8 nucleotides align to TRBD1. The TCR originated in a woman aged 55-70 years in good health. Specimen: blood. The CDR3 loop is CSADHVQGAVAFF. CDR3 sequence (DNA): TGCAGTGCCGACCACGTGCAGGGGGCTGTAGCTTTCTTT.